The next 24 T cell receptor beta chains were all read from a single sample in a study of blood T cell repertoires in COVID-19. Some clones are missing from TCRdb's copy, which holds only in-frame ones; the method was immunoSEQ multiplex PCR. The top ten hold 3.8% of the sample, which has 100,000 to 150,000 clones, about 86% seen once. Sequenced input: peripheral blood. All receptors derive from a woman between 50 and 59 years old with acute or convalescent COVID-19.

The J gene is TRBJ1-1, the V gene TRBV6-5; the match to TRBD1 covers 7 bases. The trim removed 6 bases at V and 11 bases at J, leaving 12 bases unmatched. Germline loops: CDR1 MNHEY, CDR2 SVGAGI. The CDR3 runs to 13 residues. CDR3 residues: CASRNQGGTEAFF. CDR3 nucleotide sequence: TGTGCCAGCAGGAACCAGGGGGGCACCGAGGCTTTCTTT.

The rearrangement uses TRBV28 and TRBJ1-4, with 9 bases aligning to TRBD1. In germline, CDR1 is MDHEN, CDR2 SYDVKM. J was trimmed by 8 bases and V by 5 bases; bases with no gene match: 6. The CDR3 totals 14 residues. Here the CDR3 reads CASSTQGAGEKLFF. Written as DNA, the CDR3 is TGTGCCAGCAGTACACAGGGGGCTGGGGAAAAACTGTTTTTT.

The chain joins TRBV2 to TRBJ2-5; D might be TRBD2 (6 bases). The germline V gene has CDR1 SNHLY and CDR2 FYNNEI. With 10 bases removed from V and 3 bases from J, the gap between germline ends came to 15 bases. The CDR3 length is 13 residues. CDR3 DNA sequence: TGTGCCACAATACCGGGACTGAAAGAGACCCAGTACTTC. Translated: CATIPGLKETQYF.

V and J are TRBV30 and TRBJ1-1; D remains ambiguous. CDR3 size: 15 residues. Germline V gives CDR1 GTSNPN, CDR2 SVGIG (reference sequence). Trimming removed 2 bases from V and 1 base from J, with 14 bases in between. CDR3 sequence: CAWSSEMGANTEAFF. The DNA of the CDR3 is TGTGCCTGGAGTTCCGAAATGGGAGCGAACACTGAAGCTTTCTTT.

The V gene is TRBV7-6, the J gene TRBJ1-1, with D hard to call. CDR1 is SGHVS and CDR2 is FNYEAQ in the germline V gene. Trimming stripped 0 bases from V and 1 base from J, with 24 bases between. There are 20 residues in the CDR3. CDR3 sequence (DNA): TGTGCCAGCAGCTTAGCGCCCCCGGCAGGCGGAGAGGGAAGGAACACTGAAGCTTTCTTT. Translation gives CASSLAPPAGGEGRNTEAFF.

The rearrangement uses TRBV2 and TRBJ2-7, with 9 bases fitting TRBD2. In germline, CDR1 is SNHLY, CDR2 FYNNEI. The trim removed 8 bases at V and 8 bases at J, leaving 13 bases unmatched. CDR3 length: 14 amino acids. The CDR3 bases are TGTGCCAGCCGTAGGGGCGGGGGGGCCTGGAAGCAGTACTTC. Encoded protein: CASRRGGGAWKQYF.

The chain recombines TRBV18 with TRBJ2-1; perhaps TRBD2 as D (5 bases). CDR1 and CDR2 (germline): KGHSH, LQKENI. The CDR3 is 14 amino acids. V lost 8 bases, J lost 8 bases, and 19 bases lay in between. The CDR3 DNA is TGTGCCAGCACGTGGATGTTGGGGAGTGATGAGCAGTTCTTC. This encodes CASTWMLGSDEQFF.

The rearrangement uses TRBV18 and TRBJ1-1; maybe TRBD1 (6 bases). This CDR3 spans 13 amino acids. Trimming shortened V by 4 bases and J by 2 bases, and 8 bases separated the two germline ends. Looked up from germline, CDR1 is KGHSH and CDR2 is LQKENI. CDR3 residues: CASSQGVNTEAFF. The CDR3 nucleotides read TGTGCCAGCTCACAGGGGGTCAACACTGAAGCTTTCTTT.

This clone was detected once. The same CDR3 can be traced to other DNA sequences in this sample. The rearrangement uses TRBV20-1 and TRBJ2-7; tentative D call: TRBD2 (5 bases). The CDR3 has 11 amino acids. Germline CDR1 DFQATT, CDR2 SNEGSKA (reference sequence). V lost 6 bases to trimming and J lost 0 bases, with 6 bases between them. The CDR3 nucleotides are TGCAGTGCGAGGGACTCCTACGAGCAGTACTTC. Amino acid sequence: CSARDSYEQYF.

The CDR3: CASSSPNRASGNTIYF. Written as DNA, the CDR3 is TGTGCCAGCAGTTCCCCCAACAGGGCGTCTGGAAACACCATATATTTT. This chain connects TRBV28 to TRBJ1-3, with D possibly being TRBD1 (6 bases). With 4 bases removed from V and 1 base from J, the gap between germline ends came to 14 bases. This CDR3 contains 16 residues. Germline CDR1 MDHEN, CDR2 SYDVKM. The entire variable domain, with the rest obtained from reference TRBV28 and TRBJ1-3, is as follows: DVKVTQSSRYLVKRTGEKVFLECVQDMDHENMFWYRQDPGLGLRLIYFSYDVKMKEKGDIPEGYSVSREKKERFSLILESASTNQTSMYLCASSSPNRASGNTIYFGEGSWLTVV.

The chain has TRBV3-1 (or the pseudogene TRBV3-2) and TRBJ1-5, with unresolved D. The CDR3 extends over 13 amino acids. The germline V gene has CDR1 LGHDT and CDR2 YNNKEL (reference sequence). Deletions cut 5 bases from V and 8 bases from J, with 13 bases between. The CDR3 region is CASSEGGFEPQHF. The CDR3, as DNA: TGTGCCAGCAGCGAAGGTGGCTTCGAGCCCCAGCATTTT.

V is TRBV19 and J is TRBJ2-2; the match to TRBD1 covers 8 bases. Trimming removed 5 bases from V and 4 bases from J; junction bases left unmatched: 3. The germline V gene has CDR1 LNHDA and CDR2 SQIVND (reference sequence). The CDR3 extends over 14 amino acids. The CDR3 loop is CASSDRGGTGELFF. CDR3 sequence (DNA): TGTGCCAGTAGTGACAGGGGTGGCACCGGGGAGCTGTTTTTT.

Turning to this clone: The junction does not match germline at one end; this may be a read error. The gene calls are TRBV18 and TRBJ2-1; TRBD2 might be the D (6 bases). This CDR3 comprises 15 residues. The germline V gene encodes CDR1 KGHSH and CDR2 LQKENI. In DNA form, the CDR3 reads TGTGCCAGCTCAGAGAGGGCAGGGACTTACACTGAGCAGTTCTTC. Amino acids: CASSERAGTYTEQFF.

This chain connects TRBV28 to TRBJ1-4; D uncertain. The CDR3 has 13 residues. V was clipped by 6 bases and J by 11 bases, with 16 bases between them. Per germline, CDR1 MDHEN and CDR2 SYDVKM. The CDR3 is CASSARPGGKLFF. CDR3 coding DNA: TGTGCCAGCAGCGCACGACCGGGAGGGAAACTGTTTTTT.

The chain recombines TRBV2 with TRBJ1-1, with 8 bases that match TRBD1. Germline CDR1 reads SNHLY; CDR2 reads FYNNEI. J gave up 4 bases and V 7 bases, and 5 bases lay outside the gene matches. This CDR3 has 13 residues. This chain's CDR3 is CASKFTGGTEAFF. Written as DNA, the CDR3 is TGTGCCAGCAAATTTACAGGGGGCACTGAAGCTTTCTTT.

The V gene is TRBV30, the J gene TRBJ1-5; D unclear. Germline V CDR1 and CDR2: GTSNPN, SVGIG (reference sequence). This CDR3 spans 15 amino acids. V was pared by 3 bases and J by 1 base, with 13 bases between. CDR3 in amino acids: CAWSPGIQSNQPQHF. Written as DNA, the CDR3 is TGTGCCTGGAGCCCTGGCATCCAAAGCAATCAGCCCCAGCATTTT.

This clone was counted once. The chain is built from TRBV27 and TRBJ1-5, with D perhaps matching TRBD1 (6 bases). V shed 5 bases and J shed 2 bases, with 13 bases lying between them. The CDR3 is 15 residues long. Germline values: CDR1 MNHEY, CDR2 SMNVEV (reference sequence). CDR3 DNA sequence: TGTGCCAGCAGTCCAGGGGCGATGCGCAATCAGCCCCAGCATTTT. Translating gives CASSPGAMRNQPQHF.

This clone was picked up a small number of times. The chain links TRBV18 to TRBJ2-5; D possibly corresponds to TRBD1 (5 bases). Per the germline V gene, CDR1 is KGHSH and CDR2 is LQKENI. There are 13 residues in the CDR3. V dropped 4 bases and J dropped 5 bases, with 11 bases sitting between them. The CDR3: CASSLQGRETQYF. CDR3 sequence (DNA): TGTGCCAGCTCACTGCAGGGTCGGGAGACCCAGTACTTC.

The chain combines TRBV7-3 with TRBJ2-1, with D unresolved. Germline V gives CDR1 SGHTA, CDR2 FQGTGA. This CDR3 is built from 16 residues. The V and J ends lost 2 bases and 3 bases respectively, with 14 bases between them. Here the CDR3 DNA reads TGTGCCAGCAGCTTACAATCGGTGAATAACTACAATGAGCAGTTCTTC. Its translation: CASSLQSVNNYNEQFF.

The chain has TRBV28 and TRBJ1-1, with D possibly matching TRBD1 (5 bases). Per the germline V gene, CDR1 is MDHEN and CDR2 is SYDVKM. CDR3 length equals 14 residues. V was shortened by 6 bases and J by 5 bases, with 16 bases between the two germline ends. CDR3 nucleotides: TGTGCCAGCAGACCTCCGGGACTGCCGACTGAAGCTTTCTTT. Its translation: CASRPPGLPTEAFF.

The chain has TRBV6-5 and TRBJ1-1, with a possible D match to TRBD1 (5 bases). Trimming removed 6 bases from V and 6 bases from J, with 17 bases in between. This CDR3 contains 14 residues. CDR1 is MNHEY, CDR2 SVGAGI, per germline. CDR3 coding DNA: TGTGCCAGCAGCCCACGCTGGGGGGGTGCTGAAGCTTTCTTT. Protein product: CASSPRWGGAEAFF.

The J gene is TRBJ1-2, the V gene TRBV15; D is perhaps TRBD1 (6 bases). Germline CDR1 LNHNV, CDR2 YYDKDF (reference sequence). The CDR3 runs to 15 residues. Trimming stripped 0 bases from V and 5 bases from J, with 13 bases between. CDR3 amino acids: CATSRDSSGVYGYTF. CDR3 bases: TGTGCCACCAGCAGAGATTCGTCAGGGGTTTATGGCTACACCTTC.

V is TRBV28 and J is TRBJ1-1, with no clear D. This CDR3 has 13 residues. Looked up from germline, CDR1 is MDHEN and CDR2 is SYDVKM. Trimming pared 2 bases from V and 0 bases from J, leaving 4 bases between. CDR3 nucleotides: TGTGCCAGCAGTTTACAGGTGAACACTGAAGCTTTCTTT. Translated, it gives CASSLQVNTEAFF.

In its sample, this clone was seen a few times. The rearrangement links TRBV11-2 to TRBJ1-3, with TRBD1 as a possible D gene (6 bases). The V end lost 6 bases, the J end lost 1 base, and 10 bases lay between the germline ends. The CDR3 is made up of 14 amino acids. Germline assignment: CDR1 SGHAT and CDR2 FQNNGV. As DNA, the CDR3 is TGTGCCAGCAGGATCAGGGGTTCTGGAAACACCATATATTTT. It yields the protein CASRIRGSGNTIYF.